This TCR beta chain was captured by sequencing in a study of post-analysis software for immune sequencing data. Across the whole study: As for disease course, relapsing-remitting, secondary progressive and progressive-relapsing multiple sclerosis were all included.

Each TCR beta cDNA library carried unique molecular identifiers. TCRdb ran MiXCR on the PCR reads and lists one entry per CDR3 protein. There are 150,000 or so distinct CDR3 sequences in the sample; about 36% occur only once, and around 30% lies in the top ten. This clonotype was counted between two and nine times. Its antigen is as yet unknown. The V and J ends lost 8 bases and 7 bases, in that order; junction bases with no gene match: 7. The CDR3 has 13 amino acids. CDR1 and CDR2 from the germline V gene are SGHTA and FQGTGA. Study observations and caveats: Controls had lower frequencies than patients of five or six TRBV segments, which included TRBV5-6, TRBV5-1 and TRBV20-1.

The chain carries TRBV7-3 and TRBJ2-2, with TRBD2 matching 7 bases. The clonotype comes from a girl between 5 and 17 years old with multiple sclerosis. Sequenced here: blood, sampled after autologous hematopoietic stem cell transplantation. CDR3 nucleotides: TGTGCCAGCGGCCCCTTAGCGGGCGGGGAGCTGTTTTTT. This translates into CASGPLAGGELFF. The full variable domain, completed using reference TRBV7-3 and TRBJ2-2, is GAGVSQTPSNKVTEKGKYVELRCDPISGHTALYWYRQSLGQGPEFLIYFQGTGAADDSGLPNDRFFAVRPEGSVSTLKIQRTERGDSAVYLCASGPLAGGELFFGEGSRLTVL.